This TCR beta chain derives from a study of blood T cells in healthy people across ages. Study as a whole: Per two T cells, template switching captured roughly one barcoded beta molecule.

Total RNA, at least 5.5 micrograms per sample, was extracted from PBMCs. Together with a sample-barcoded 5' primer, a J-beta primer mix was included in a second PCR lasting about 7 to 11 cycles. MiXCR was run by TCRdb on the 5' RACE reads, yielding one entry per CDR3 protein. This sample yields about 1.5 million distinct CDR3 sequences, of which 35% to 45% are seen a single time; over 3.5% belongs to the top ten. Germline CDR1 reads MNHNS; CDR2 reads SASEGT. The CDR3 totals 16 residues. Losses at the gene ends were 3 bases for V and 0 bases for J; bases not matched to a gene: 3. The genes are TRBV6-1 and TRBJ2-3; 10 nucleotides agree with TRBD1. The sequenced material came from blood. This sequence was found in a woman in her late teens or twenties in good health. The CDR3 DNA reads TGTGCCAGCAGTGAGAGACAGGGGGCGAGCACAGATACGCAGTATTTT. This codes for CASSERQGASTDTQYF.